This T cell receptor beta chain was identified in a study of tumor-infiltrating lymphocytes in primary liver carcinoma. Total RNA amounting to 450 to 500 ng was the source from which TCR beta cDNA was made with a constant-region primer. Amplification in three nested multiplex PCR rounds with slightly modified ARM-PCR gave rise to TCR beta libraries. It was with TRBV1-TRBV30 forward primers and a C-beta reverse primer that the first two PCR rounds were run, at around 9 cycles each. TCRdb redid the calling of the multiplex PCR reads with MiXCR, one entry per CDR3 protein. The sample has approximately 330,000 distinct CDR3 sequences, around 60% seen once; the top ten hold approximately 5.9%. The CDR3 consists of 14 residues. Germline CDR1 MNHEY, CDR2 SVGAGI. With regard to this clonotype: Its antigen remains unknown. The junction does not match germline at one end; this may be a read error.

Unsorted whole blood yielded blood RNA, and germline DNA was extracted as well. HBV chronically infected the treatment-naive patients. Study-level results: The study found tumor-adjacent and tumor-blood pairs overlapped less than tumor region pairs. Being bulk and unsorted, samples allowed no CD4+ and CD8+ repertoire comparison.

The sample comprised peripheral blood. The sequence derives from a man aged 35 to 55 with primary liver carcinoma and hepatitis B virus infection. The gene calls are TRBV6-5 and TRBJ1-1; a weak D match, TRBD1 (5 bases). The DNA for the CDR3 is TGTCCCAGCAGTTACGGGCAGGGTGGTTGGGTGGCTTTCTTT. Translated: CPSSYGQGGWVAFF.